This is a list of T cell receptor beta chains from one sample in a study of monozygotic twins with cystic fibrosis. Repertoires were generated with immunoSEQ multiplex PCR, while TCRdb's copy carries only in-frame clones and drops some. The sample carries tens of thousands of clones, just under 85% recorded once. The sequenced material came from blood. Receptor source: a girl aged 2-10 years with cystic fibrosis. Both conserved end residues are part of each CDR3. A D gene is named only where the DNA matches it firmly. Expanded clones get a size class; other rows say once, few or many, or leave the size out.

-	TRBV30	TRBJ2-7	-	TGTGCCTGGAGCGCGGGGCAGGGGGACAACGAGCAGTACTTC	CAWSAGQGDNEQYF
once	TRBV21-1	TRBJ2-7	-	TGTGCCAGCAGCCGGTCCAACTACGAGCAGTACTTC	CASSRSNYEQYF
once	TRBV19	TRBJ2-3	-	TGTGCCAGTAGTATAGGGGTCCGGAGCACAGATACGCAGTATTTT	CASSIGVRSTDTQYF
-	TRBV6-5	TRBJ2-3	-	TGTGCCAGCAGCCCAAACGCGGGAGATACGCAGTATTTT	CASSPNAGDTQYF
-	TRBV2	TRBJ2-5	TRBD1	TGTGCCAGCAGTGATCCCTCAGGGGGCAGAGAGACCCAGTACTTC	CASSDPSGGRETQYF
-	TRBV18	TRBJ1-2	-	TGTGCCAGCTCACCACTGCCAGACTCCCTTCTAGGAGGCTACACCTTC	CASSPLPDSLLGGYTF
once	TRBV7-9	TRBJ2-5	-	TGTGCCTGCGGTTTGGGGCGACTATTCCAAGAGACCCAGTACTTC	CACGLGRLFQETQYF
-	TRBV14	TRBJ1-3	-	TGTGCCAGCAGCCAAGATGGGGACACCCCTGGAAACACCATATATTTT	CASSQDGDTPGNTIYF
-	TRBV4-2	TRBJ1-2	-	TGTGCCAGCAGCCCTCGCACGGGCGTCCCTGGCTACACCTTC	CASSPRTGVPGYTF
-	TRBV5-1	TRBJ2-1	-	TGCGCCAGCAGCTTAGCGTACGTCTCCTACAATGAGCAGTTCTTC	CASSLAYVSYNEQFF
-	TRBV27	TRBJ2-4	TRBD2	TGTGCCAGCAGCCGTGGGCTAGCGGAAAACATTCAGTACTTC	CASSRGLAENIQYF
-	TRBV4-1	TRBJ2-7	TRBD2	TGCGCCAGCAGCCTCGGGACTAGCGGGAGTTCCTACGAGCAGTACTTC	CASSLGTSGSSYEQYF
once	TRBV5-1	TRBJ1-4	-	TGCGCCAGCAGCTGGAACAGGGCGCAGAATGAAAAACTGTTTTTT	CASSWNRAQNEKLFF
-	TRBV6-1	TRBJ1-4	TRBD1	TGTGCCAGCAGTGAAATAAGGACAGGGGGCGGAGGGGAAAAACTGTTTTTT	CASSEIRTGGGGEKLFF
-	TRBV5-7	TRBJ2-7	-	TGTGCCAGCAGCCCGGTGGGCCCTAACTCCTACGAGCAGTACTTC	CASSPVGPNSYEQYF
-	TRBV27	TRBJ1-5	TRBD1	TGTGCCAGCAGTTACCGCCAGGGGGGCATAAATCAGCCCCAGCATTTT	CASSYRQGGINQPQHF
-	TRBV25-1	TRBJ1-6	-	TGTGCCAGCAGTGAAAATTCACCCCTCCACTTT	CASSENSPLHF
-	TRBV4-1	TRBJ2-7	TRBD1	TGCGCCAGCAGCCAAGATAGGACAGGTTCCTACGAGCAGTACTTC	CASSQDRTGSYEQYF
-	TRBV19	TRBJ2-5	-	TGTGCCAGTAGTTTCGCCTCGGGAGTGGGAGAGACCCAGTACTTC	CASSFASGVGETQYF
-	TRBV30	TRBJ2-1	TRBD2	TGTGCTTCCAAAAGCGGGAGGGTCCCGTTCTTC	CASKSGRVPFF
-	TRBV19	TRBJ1-1	TRBD1	TGTGCCGGCCAGGGGGCTCGGATGAACACTGAAGCTTTCTTT	CAGQGARMNTEAFF
-	TRBV30	TRBJ2-7	-	TGTGCCTGGAGGAAAGGACGGAACTACGAGCAGTACTTC	CAWRKGRNYEQYF
few	TRBV6-4	TRBJ1-5	-	TGTGCCAGCAGTGAAGTAGCAGGGAATCAGCCCCAGCATTTT	CASSEVAGNQPQHF
-	TRBV11-3	TRBJ1-2	-	TGTGCCAGCAGCTTAGTTTACATGTCCTACACCTTC	CASSLVYMSYTF
-	TRBV4-2	TRBJ2-7	-	TGTGCCAGCAGCCAAGAGTACGAGCAGTACTTC	CASSQEYEQYF
-	TRBV2	TRBJ2-7	-	TGTGCCAGCAGACCCGTGGGGGCCGGGTACGAGCAGTACTTC	CASRPVGAGYEQYF
few	TRBV5-4	TRBJ1-1	-	TGTGCCAGCAGCGTAGACACTCCCGGTGAAGCTTTCTTT	CASSVDTPGEAFF
-	TRBV28	TRBJ1-5	TRBD1	TGTGCCAGCAGTTCAGGGGGTTCGGGACAGCCCCAGCATTTT	CASSSGGSGQPQHF
-	TRBV27	TRBJ2-1	-	TGTGCCAGCAGTTCTAATTACAATGAGCAGTTCTTC	CASSSNYNEQFF
-	TRBV18	TRBJ1-1	-	TGTGCCAGCTCGCGGGAGGGTTACACTGAAGCTTTCTTT	CASSREGYTEAFF
once	TRBV5-6	TRBJ1-1	-	TGTGCCAGCAGCTTGGGGGGTGGGACTGAAGCTTTCTTT	CASSLGGGTEAFF
-	TRBV2	TRBJ2-3	-	TGTGCCAGCAGTACCCAGGGGTTCGAGGGCACAGATACGCAGTATTTT	CASSTQGFEGTDTQYF
once	TRBV30	TRBJ2-7	-	TGTGCCTGGAGTGATTCCGGAGGCCACGAGCAGTACTTC	CAWSDSGGHEQYF
-	TRBV18	TRBJ2-3	-	TGTGCCAGCTCACCATGGGACAAGGGAATTAGCACAGATACGCAGTATTTT	CASSPWDKGISTDTQYF
-	TRBV5-6	TRBJ1-2	TRBD1	TGTGCCAGCAGCTTCGGGACAGGGGGTAACTATGGCTACACCTTC	CASSFGTGGNYGYTF
-	TRBV2	TRBJ1-2	-	TGTGCCACCTCCAGAGGGAACACCGGACTTACCTATGGCTACACCTTC	CATSRGNTGLTYGYTF
-	TRBV9	TRBJ1-4	TRBD1	TGTGCCAGCAGCGTAGGGGGACAGCAGCGAATTACTGAAAAACTGTTTTTT	CASSVGGQQRITEKLFF
-	TRBV5-8	TRBJ2-7	TRBD1	TGTGCCAGCAGCCTTGCAAAGGGACAGTCCTACGAGCAGTACTTC	CASSLAKGQSYEQYF
-	TRBV4-1	TRBJ2-7	TRBD2	TGCGCCAGCAGCCAGACCGGGACTAGCGTCTACGAGCAGTACTTC	CASSQTGTSVYEQYF
-	TRBV7-9	TRBJ2-5	TRBD1	TGTGCCAGCAGCTCAGACAGGGCCCTAACCCAAGAGACCCAGTACTTC	CASSSDRALTQETQYF
-	TRBV18	TRBJ2-6	-	TGTGCCAGCAACCCGGCGGTCGGCCCCAACGTCCTGACTTTC	CASNPAVGPNVLTF
-	TRBV29-1	TRBJ1-5	TRBD1	TGCAGCGTTGGACAGGGAAATGATCAGCCCCAGCATTTT	CSVGQGNDQPQHF
-	TRBV6-6	TRBJ2-5	TRBD2	TGTGCCAGCAGATCCTCGGGACTAGCGGGAGAGACCCAGTACTTC	CASRSSGLAGETQYF
-	TRBV2	TRBJ1-4	TRBD1	TGTGCCAGCAGTGAAAGGGACAGATATAATGAAAAACTGTTTTTT	CASSERDRYNEKLFF
-	TRBV20-1	TRBJ1-2	-	TGCAGGGAGGGACACTTAGGATCCTTC	CREGHLGSF
-	TRBV28	TRBJ2-3	-	TGTGCCAGCAGTCACCCGCAGGGGAGCTTAGGCTTCACAGATACGCAGTATTTT	CASSHPQGSLGFTDTQYF
-	TRBV29-1	TRBJ1-4	-	TGCAGCGTTGAGTGGAACGAAATCGGGGAAAAACTGTTTTTT	CSVEWNEIGEKLFF
-	TRBV2	TRBJ2-3	TRBD2	TGTGCCAGCAGTGTGGGCAGCGGGACTAGCACAGATACGCAGTATTTT	CASSVGSGTSTDTQYF
-	TRBV11-1	TRBJ1-1	TRBD1	TGTGCCAGCAGCTCCAGTGACAGGGCCCCTGAAGCTTTCTTT	CASSSSDRAPEAFF
-	TRBV5-1	TRBJ2-7	-	TGCGCCAGCAGCTTGGAGATTGGACAGACCTACGAGCAGTACTTC	CASSLEIGQTYEQYF
-	TRBV2	TRBJ2-2	TRBD1	TGTGCCAGCAGTGGACAGGGGGCACGTTACACCGGGGAGCTGTTTTTT	CASSGQGARYTGELFF
-	TRBV6-1	TRBJ2-7	-	TGTGCCAGCAGTGAGGGGACATTCTCCTACGAGCAGTACTTC	CASSEGTFSYEQYF
-	TRBV7-6	TRBJ2-1	TRBD1	TGTGCCAGCAGCCCTCAAGGGACAGGGGCGTACAATGAGCAGTTCTTC	CASSPQGTGAYNEQFF
-	TRBV5-1	TRBJ1-6	TRBD1	TGCGCCAGCAAGGGGGCGGCCTGGGGTAATTCACCCCTCCACTTT	CASKGAAWGNSPLHF
-	TRBV4-2	TRBJ1-1	-	TGTGCCAGCAGCCAAGAGGGCGACATGAACACTGAAGCTTTCTTT	CASSQEGDMNTEAFF